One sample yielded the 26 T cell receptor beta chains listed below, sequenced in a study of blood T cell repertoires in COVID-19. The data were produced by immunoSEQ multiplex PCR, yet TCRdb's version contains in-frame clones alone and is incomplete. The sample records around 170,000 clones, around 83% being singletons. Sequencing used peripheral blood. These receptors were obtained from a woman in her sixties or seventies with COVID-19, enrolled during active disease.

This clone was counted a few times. The CDR3 is CASSERPRSQEKLFF. In DNA form, the CDR3 reads TGTGCCAGCAGTGAAAGGCCGAGGAGTCAAGAAAAACTGTTTTTT. This rearrangement joins TRBV2 to TRBJ1-4; no firm D call. Trimming took 2 bases from V and 8 from J, leaving 15 bases between them. CDR1 is SNHLY and CDR2 is FYNNEI in the germline V gene. The CDR3 is made up of 15 amino acids. The complete variable domain, with remaining parts taken from reference TRBV2 and TRBJ1-4, reads EPEVTQTPSHQVTQMGQEVILRCVPISNHLYFYWYRQILGQKVEFLVSFYNNEISEKSEIFDDQFSVERPDGSNFTLKIRSTKLEDSAMYFCASSERPRSQEKLFFGSGTQLSVL.

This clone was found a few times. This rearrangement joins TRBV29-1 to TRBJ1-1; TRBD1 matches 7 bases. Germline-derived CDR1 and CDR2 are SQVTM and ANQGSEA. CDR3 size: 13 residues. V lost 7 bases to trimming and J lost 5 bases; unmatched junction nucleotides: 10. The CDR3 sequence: CSAKQGIRTEAFF. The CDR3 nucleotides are TGCAGCGCCAAACAGGGGATCAGGACTGAAGCTTTCTTT.

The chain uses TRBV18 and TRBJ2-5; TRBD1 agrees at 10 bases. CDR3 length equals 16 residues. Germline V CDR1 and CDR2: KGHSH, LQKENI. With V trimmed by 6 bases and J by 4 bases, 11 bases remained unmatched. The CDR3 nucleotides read TGTGCCAGCTCGGGAGCCGGGACAGGGGTCGGAGAGACCCAGTACTTC. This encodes CASSGAGTGVGETQYF.

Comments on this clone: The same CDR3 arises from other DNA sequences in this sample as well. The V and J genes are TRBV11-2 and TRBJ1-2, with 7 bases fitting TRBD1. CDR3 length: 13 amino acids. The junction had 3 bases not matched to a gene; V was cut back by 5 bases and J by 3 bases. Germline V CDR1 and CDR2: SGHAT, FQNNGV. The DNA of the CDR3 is TGTGCCAGCAGCCTCGACAGGGACTATGGCTACACCTTC. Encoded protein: CASSLDRDYGYTF.

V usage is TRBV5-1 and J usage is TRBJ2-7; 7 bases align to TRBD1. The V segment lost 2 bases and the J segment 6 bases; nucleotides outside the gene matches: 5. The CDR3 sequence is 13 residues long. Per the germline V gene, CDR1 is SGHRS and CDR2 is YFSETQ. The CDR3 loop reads CASSFRDSSEQYF. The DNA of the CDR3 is TGCGCCAGCAGCTTTCGGGACAGCAGCGAGCAGTACTTC.

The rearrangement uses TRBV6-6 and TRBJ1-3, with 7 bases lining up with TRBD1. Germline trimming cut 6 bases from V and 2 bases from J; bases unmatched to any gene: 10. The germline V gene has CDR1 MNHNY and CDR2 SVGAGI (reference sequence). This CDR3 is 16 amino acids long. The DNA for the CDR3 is TGTGCCAGCAGCCCTATGACAGGGTCTCCTGGAAACACCATATATTTT. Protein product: CASSPMTGSPGNTIYF.

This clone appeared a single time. CDR3 sequence reads: CASSMGPDRPNTEAFF. In DNA, the CDR3 is TGTGCCAGTAGTATGGGACCGGACAGGCCGAACACTGAAGCTTTCTTT. The chain is built from TRBV19 and TRBJ1-1; the match to TRBD1 covers 7 bases. Germline V gene lookup returns CDR1 LNHDA and CDR2 SQIVND (reference sequence). V dropped 3 bases and J dropped 1; count of bases not matched to a gene: 8. The CDR3 is made up of 16 amino acids.

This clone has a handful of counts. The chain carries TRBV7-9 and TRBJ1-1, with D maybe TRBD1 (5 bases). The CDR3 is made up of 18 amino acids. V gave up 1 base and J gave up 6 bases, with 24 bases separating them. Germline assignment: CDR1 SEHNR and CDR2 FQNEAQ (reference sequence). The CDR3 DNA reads TGTGCCAGCAGCTTAGAAGTACGGTTACGGCAGCCGGGGGCTGAAGCTTTCTTT. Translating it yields CASSLEVRLRQPGAEAFF.

The CDR3 protein is CASSLTGSGTTEAFF. CDR3 coding DNA: TGCGCCAGCAGCTTAACAGGGTCGGGTACCACTGAAGCTTTCTTT. The rearrangement links TRBV5-1 to TRBJ1-1, with D perhaps TRBD1 (6 bases). This CDR3 spans 15 amino acids. Germline CDR1 SGHRS, CDR2 YFSETQ. The V end was cut by 2 bases, the J end by 4 bases, with 15 bases between. The complete variable domain, with remaining parts taken from reference TRBV5-1 and TRBJ1-1, reads KAGVTQTPRYLIKTRGQQVTLSCSPISGHRSVSWYQQTPGQGLQFLFEYFSETQRNKGNFPGRFSGRQFSNSRSEMNVSTLELGDSALYLCASSLTGSGTTEAFFGQGTRLTVV.

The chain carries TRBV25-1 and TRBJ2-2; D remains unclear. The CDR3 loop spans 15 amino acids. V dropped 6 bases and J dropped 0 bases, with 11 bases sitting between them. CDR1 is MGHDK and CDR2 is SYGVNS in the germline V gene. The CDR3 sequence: CASSLPAANTGELFF. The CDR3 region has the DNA TGTGCCAGCAGCCTCCCTGCGGCGAACACCGGGGAGCTGTTTTTT. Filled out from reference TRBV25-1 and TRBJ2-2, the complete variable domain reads EADIYQTPRYLVIGTGKKITLECSQTMGHDKMYWYQQDPGMELHLIHYSYGVNSTEKGDLSSESTVSRIRTEHFPLTLESARPSHTSQYLCASSLPAANTGELFFGEGSRLTVL.

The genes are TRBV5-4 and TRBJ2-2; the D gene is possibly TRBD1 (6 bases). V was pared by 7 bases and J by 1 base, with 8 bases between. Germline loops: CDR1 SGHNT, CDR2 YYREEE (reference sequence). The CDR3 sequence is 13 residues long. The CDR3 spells CASRTVNTGELFF. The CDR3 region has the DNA TGTGCCAGCCGGACAGTGAACACCGGGGAGCTGTTTTTT.

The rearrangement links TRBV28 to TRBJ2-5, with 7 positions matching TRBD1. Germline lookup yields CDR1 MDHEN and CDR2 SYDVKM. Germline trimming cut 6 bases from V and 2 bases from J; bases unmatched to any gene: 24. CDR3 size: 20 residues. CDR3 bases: TGTGCCAGCAGATTCCGTTTACTAGGGCGGACAGGTATGAGACAAGAGACCCAGTACTTC. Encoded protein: CASRFRLLGRTGMRQETQYF. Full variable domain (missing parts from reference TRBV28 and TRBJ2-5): DVKVTQSSRYLVKRTGEKVFLECVQDMDHENMFWYRQDPGLGLRLIYFSYDVKMKEKGDIPEGYSVSREKKERFSLILESASTNQTSMYLCASRFRLLGRTGMRQETQYFGPGTRLLVL.

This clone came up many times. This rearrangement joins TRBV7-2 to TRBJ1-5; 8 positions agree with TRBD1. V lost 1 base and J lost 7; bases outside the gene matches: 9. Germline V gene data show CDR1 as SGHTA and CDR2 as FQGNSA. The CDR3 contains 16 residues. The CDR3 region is CASSLEKSGGGQPQHF. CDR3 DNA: TGTGCCAGCAGCTTAGAAAAGTCAGGGGGCGGGCAGCCCCAGCATTTT.

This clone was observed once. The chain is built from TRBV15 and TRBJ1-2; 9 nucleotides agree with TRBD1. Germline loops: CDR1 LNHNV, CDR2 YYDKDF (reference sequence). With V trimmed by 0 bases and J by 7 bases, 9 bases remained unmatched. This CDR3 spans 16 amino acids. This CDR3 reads CATSRDFPTGGGGYTF. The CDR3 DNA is TGTGCCACCAGCAGAGATTTTCCTACAGGGGGCGGTGGCTACACCTTC.

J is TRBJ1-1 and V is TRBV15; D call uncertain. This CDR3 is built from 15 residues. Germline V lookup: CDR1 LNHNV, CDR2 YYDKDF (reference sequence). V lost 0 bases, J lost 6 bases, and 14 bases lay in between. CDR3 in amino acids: CATSRDLRQVAEAFF. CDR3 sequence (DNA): TGTGCCACCAGCAGAGACCTACGTCAGGTAGCTGAAGCTTTCTTT.

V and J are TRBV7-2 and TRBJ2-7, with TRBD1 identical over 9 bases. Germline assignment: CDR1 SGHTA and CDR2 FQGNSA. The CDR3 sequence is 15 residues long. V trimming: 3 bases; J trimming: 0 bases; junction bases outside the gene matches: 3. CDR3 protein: CASSFGQGSSYEQYF. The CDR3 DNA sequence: TGTGCCAGCAGCTTTGGACAGGGGAGCTCCTACGAGCAGTACTTC.

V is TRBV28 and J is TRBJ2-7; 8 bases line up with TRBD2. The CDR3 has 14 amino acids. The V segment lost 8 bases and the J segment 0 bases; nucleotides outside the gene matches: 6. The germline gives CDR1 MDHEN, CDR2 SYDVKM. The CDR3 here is CASLRAGASYEQYF. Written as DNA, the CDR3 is TGTGCCAGCCTCAGAGCGGGAGCCTCCTACGAGCAGTACTTC.

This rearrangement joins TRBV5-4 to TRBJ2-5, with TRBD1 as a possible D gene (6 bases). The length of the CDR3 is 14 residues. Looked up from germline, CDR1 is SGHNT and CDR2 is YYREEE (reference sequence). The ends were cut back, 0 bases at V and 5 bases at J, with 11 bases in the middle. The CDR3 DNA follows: TGTGCCAGCAGCTTGGCGGCAGGGGCGGAGACCCAGTACTTC. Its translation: CASSLAAGAETQYF. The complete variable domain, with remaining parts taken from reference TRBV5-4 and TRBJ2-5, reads ETGVTQSPTHLIKTRGQQVTLRCSSQSGHNTVSWYQQALGQGPQFIFQYYREEENGRGNFPPRFSGLQFPNYSSELNVNALELDDSALYLCASSLAAGAETQYFGPGTRLLVL.

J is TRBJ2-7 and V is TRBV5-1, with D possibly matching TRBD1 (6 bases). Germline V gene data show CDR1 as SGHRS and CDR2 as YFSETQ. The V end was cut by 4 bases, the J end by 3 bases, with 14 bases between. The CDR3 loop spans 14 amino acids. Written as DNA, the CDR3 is TGCGCCAGCAGCCCACCAGGGGTGATCTACGAGCAGTACTTC. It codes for CASSPPGVIYEQYF.

The CDR3 here is CASSPLRGQGRTGELFF. CDR3 nucleotide sequence: TGTGCCAGCAGCCCCTTAAGGGGACAGGGAAGGACCGGGGAGCTGTTTTTT. This chain joins TRBV7-8 and TRBJ2-2; 9 bases are shared with TRBD1. The CDR3 loop spans 17 amino acids. J lost 5 bases, V lost 5 bases, and 12 bases had no gene match. Per germline, CDR1 SGHVS and CDR2 FQNEAQ.

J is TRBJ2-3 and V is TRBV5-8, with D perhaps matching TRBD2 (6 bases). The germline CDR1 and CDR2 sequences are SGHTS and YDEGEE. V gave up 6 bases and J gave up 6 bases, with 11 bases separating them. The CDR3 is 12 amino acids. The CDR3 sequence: CASTPREDTQYF. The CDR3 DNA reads TGTGCCAGCACACCCCGGGAGGATACGCAGTATTTT.

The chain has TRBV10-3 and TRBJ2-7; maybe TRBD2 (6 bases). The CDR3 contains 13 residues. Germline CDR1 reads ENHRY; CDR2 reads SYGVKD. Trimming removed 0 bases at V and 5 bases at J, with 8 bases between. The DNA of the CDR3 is TGTGCCATCAGTGAGTCCGGGAGAAACGAGCAGTACTTC. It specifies CAISESGRNEQYF.

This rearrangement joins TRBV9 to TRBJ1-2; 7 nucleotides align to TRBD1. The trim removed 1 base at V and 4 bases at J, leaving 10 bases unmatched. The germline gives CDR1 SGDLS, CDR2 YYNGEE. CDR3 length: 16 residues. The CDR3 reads CASSVSTGASGYGYTF. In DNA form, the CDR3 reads TGTGCCAGCAGCGTATCCACAGGGGCCTCAGGCTATGGCTACACCTTC.

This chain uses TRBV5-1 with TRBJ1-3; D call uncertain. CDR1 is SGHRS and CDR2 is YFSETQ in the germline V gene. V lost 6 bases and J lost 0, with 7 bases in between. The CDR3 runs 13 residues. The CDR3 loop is CASMESSGNTIYF. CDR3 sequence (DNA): TGCGCCAGCATGGAGAGCTCTGGAAACACCATATATTTT.

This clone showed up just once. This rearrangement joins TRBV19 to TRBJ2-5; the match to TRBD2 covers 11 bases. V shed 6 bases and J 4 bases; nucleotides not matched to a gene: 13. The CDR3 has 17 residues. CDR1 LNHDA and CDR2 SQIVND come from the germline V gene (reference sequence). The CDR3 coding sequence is TGTGCCAGTAGCCTGGGGGGACCACTAGCGGGAGCAGAGACCCAGTACTTC. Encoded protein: CASSLGGPLAGAETQYF.

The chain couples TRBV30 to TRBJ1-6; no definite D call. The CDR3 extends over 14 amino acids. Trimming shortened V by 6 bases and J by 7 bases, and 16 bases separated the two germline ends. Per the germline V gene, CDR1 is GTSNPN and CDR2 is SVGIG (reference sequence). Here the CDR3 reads CACMPRPGNSPLHF. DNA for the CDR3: TGTGCCTGCATGCCCAGGCCAGGAAATTCACCCCTCCACTTT.